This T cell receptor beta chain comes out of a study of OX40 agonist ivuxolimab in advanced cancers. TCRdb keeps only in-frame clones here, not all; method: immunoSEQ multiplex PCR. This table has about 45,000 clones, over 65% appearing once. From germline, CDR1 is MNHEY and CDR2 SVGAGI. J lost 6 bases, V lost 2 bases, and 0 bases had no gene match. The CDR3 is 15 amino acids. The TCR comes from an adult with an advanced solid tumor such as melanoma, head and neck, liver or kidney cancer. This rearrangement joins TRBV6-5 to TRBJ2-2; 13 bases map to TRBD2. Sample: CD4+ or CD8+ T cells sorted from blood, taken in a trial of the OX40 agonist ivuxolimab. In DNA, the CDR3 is TGTGCCAGCAGTTACGGGACTAGCGGGGCCGGGGAGCTGTTTTTT. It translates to CASSYGTSGAGELFF.